These 31 T cell receptor beta chains share one sample of origin, sequenced in a study of blood T cell repertoires in COVID-19. The protocol was immunoSEQ multiplex PCR, while the TCRdb copy is restricted to in-frame clones and leaves out a portion. The sample lists roughly 350,000 clones; 88% were seen once. The sample was peripheral blood. The origin of the receptors is a woman aged 45-60 years with active or convalescent COVID-19.

The rearrangement links TRBV29-1 to TRBJ1-2; no clear D gene. This CDR3 contains 13 residues. Germline V gene data show CDR1 as SQVTM and CDR2 as ANQGSEA. The V end was cut by 3 bases, the J end by 8 bases, with 16 bases between. CDR3 protein: CSVERYALGGYTF. In nucleotides, the CDR3 is TGCAGCGTTGAGAGATACGCCCTCGGGGGCTACACCTTC.

This clone was seen only once. This chain uses TRBV6-5 with TRBJ2-7; 7 bases align to TRBD2. The germline CDR1 and CDR2 sequences are MNHEY and SVGAGI. The trim removed 8 bases at V and 3 bases at J, leaving 4 bases unmatched. This CDR3 region has 12 residues. The CDR3 loop reads CASGGEGYEQYF. The CDR3 DNA is TGTGCCAGCGGGGGGGAAGGCTACGAGCAGTACTTC.

This chain joins TRBV3-1 (or the pseudogene TRBV3-2) and TRBJ2-7, with a possible D match to TRBD1 (6 bases). V was pared by 4 bases and J by 1 base, with 17 bases between. Germline V gene data show CDR1 as LGHDT and CDR2 as YNNKEL (reference sequence). This CDR3 contains 16 residues. This chain's CDR3 is CASSRDRRLRSYEQYF. CDR3 nucleotide sequence: TGTGCCAGCAGCCGCGACAGGAGGTTGAGGTCCTACGAGCAGTACTTC.

This rearrangement joins TRBV5-1 to TRBJ1-3, with 10 bases fitting TRBD1. CDR3 length: 20 amino acids. Germline V CDR1 and CDR2: SGHRS, YFSETQ. Unmatched junction bases numbered 12, after V lost 0 bases and J lost 0 bases. The CDR3 reads CASSLGPTGQGIVSGNTIYF. CDR3 DNA: TGCGCCAGCAGCTTGGGACCAACGGGACAGGGGATTGTCTCTGGAAACACCATATATTTT. Variable domain in full (rest from reference TRBV5-1 and TRBJ1-3): KAGVTQTPRYLIKTRGQQVTLSCSPISGHRSVSWYQQTPGQGLQFLFEYFSETQRNKGNFPGRFSGRQFSNSRSEMNVSTLELGDSALYLCASSLGPTGQGIVSGNTIYFGEGSWLTVV.

V gene TRBV12-1 combines with J gene TRBJ1-6; TRBD1 is the table's D call, not checked against the DNA. TRBV12-1 is reported as a pseudogene. This CDR3 spans 16 amino acids. The DNA of the CDR3 is TGTGCCAGCAGCTTCCGGGACAGGAGAATGGATTCACCCCTCCACTTT. Residues: CASSFRDRRMDSPLHF.

This clone was seen a handful of times. The chain recombines TRBV18 with TRBJ2-1; 7 nucleotides agree with TRBD2. Trimming removed 3 bases from V and 9 bases from J; junction bases left unmatched: 8. Germline CDR1 is KGHSH and CDR2 is LQKENI. The CDR3 extends over 14 amino acids. The CDR3 protein is CASSPGWEGGEQFF. The CDR3 region has the DNA TGTGCCAGCTCACCGGGCTGGGAGGGTGGTGAGCAGTTCTTC.

The chain joins TRBV4-3 to TRBJ2-2; 8 nucleotides align to TRBD1. Germline V gene data show CDR1 as LGHNA and CDR2 as YSLEER. The CDR3 covers 13 residues. V lost 3 bases, J lost 6 bases, and 0 bases stayed unmatched. The CDR3 DNA reads as TGCGCCAGCAGCCAGGACAGGGCCGGGGAGCTGTTTTTT. It is translated as CASSQDRAGELFF.

The rearrangement joins TRBV4-2 to TRBJ2-5; D may be TRBD1 (5 bases). The CDR3 has 18 amino acids. The germline V gene has CDR1 LGHNA and CDR2 YNFKEQ. The V and J ends lost 0 bases and 4 bases respectively, with 21 bases between them. CDR3 region: CASSQEFRVSSVAETQYF. In nucleotides, the CDR3 is TGTGCCAGCAGCCAAGAGTTCAGGGTTTCGAGCGTTGCAGAGACCCAGTACTTC.

V and J are TRBV7-2 and TRBJ2-3; D not certain. This CDR3 spans 13 amino acids. Germline CDR1 reads SGHTA; CDR2 reads FQGNSA. V was shortened by 3 bases and J by 1 base, with 5 bases between the two germline ends. The CDR3 region has the DNA TGTGCCAGCAGCTTCTATGGCACAGATACGCAGTATTTT. As protein: CASSFYGTDTQYF.

This clone came up once. The J gene is TRBJ2-3, the V gene TRBV9; a weak D match, TRBD2 (5 bases). Germline assignment: CDR1 SGDLS and CDR2 YYNGEE. This CDR3 has 15 residues. V was cut by 0 bases and J by 3 bases, with 11 bases left in between. The CDR3 sequence is CASSVAYTGTDTQYF. The CDR3 coding sequence is TGTGCCAGCAGCGTAGCTTATACGGGGACAGATACGCAGTATTTT.

CDR3 DNA sequence: TGTGCCAGCAGCTCCGGGACAGACCCAAACACTGAAGCTTTCTTT. Its translation: CASSSGTDPNTEAFF. The chain has TRBV27 and TRBJ1-1; 7 bases align to TRBD1. In germline, CDR1 is MNHEY, CDR2 SMNVEV (reference sequence). Unmatched junction bases numbered 9, after V lost 6 bases and J lost 2 bases. CDR3 size: 15 residues.

The chain employs TRBV30 and TRBJ1-3, with D hard to call. Germline V lookup: CDR1 GTSNPN, CDR2 SVGIG (reference sequence). V lost 2 bases and J 0 bases, leaving 8 bases between the germline ends. The CDR3 is 14 amino acids. The CDR3 sequence is CAWSPGNSGNTIYF. CDR3 coding DNA: TGTGCCTGGAGTCCGGGGAACTCTGGAAACACCATATATTTT.

This clone was observed a single time. This chain links TRBV5-1 with TRBJ1-4; a possible D gene is TRBD1 (5 bases). This CDR3 has 14 amino acids. Germline-derived CDR1 and CDR2 are SGHRS and YFSETQ. Trimming took 2 bases from V and 5 from J, leaving 10 bases between them. The CDR3 loop is CASSFRGENEKLFF. CDR3 nucleotide sequence: TGCGCCAGCAGCTTTCGGGGGGAGAATGAAAAACTGTTTTTT.

V is TRBV19 and J is TRBJ2-7; TRBD2 agrees at 10 bases. V gave up 4 bases and J gave up 8 bases; unmatched junction bases: 17. This CDR3 contains 17 residues. Per the germline V gene, CDR1 is LNHDA and CDR2 is SQIVND (reference sequence). CDR3: CASSTPSLAGTLGKQYF. The CDR3 DNA reads as TGTGCCAGTAGTACTCCATCACTAGCGGGGACCCTCGGCAAGCAGTACTTC.

The chain links TRBV15 to TRBJ1-1, with D maybe TRBD1 (6 bases). The CDR3 is made up of 14 amino acids. Germline V CDR1 and CDR2: LNHNV, YYDKDF (reference sequence). With 4 bases removed from V and 1 base from J, the gap between germline ends came to 10 bases. CDR3: CATSTPGQNTEAFF. The CDR3 nucleotides read TGTGCCACCAGCACCCCGGGACAGAACACTGAAGCTTTCTTT.

The chain recombines TRBV11-2 with TRBJ2-1; 15 bases are shared with TRBD2. The CDR3 spans 16 residues. CDR1 SGHAT and CDR2 FQNNGV come from the germline V gene. The V gene end was trimmed by 6 bases and the J gene end by 8 bases; junction bases not matched to a gene: 8. CDR3 in amino acids: CASSLGLAGGRYEQFF. CDR3 DNA: TGTGCCAGCAGTCTCGGACTAGCGGGAGGGCGGTATGAGCAGTTCTTC.

The rearrangement joins TRBV15 to TRBJ1-2; 12 nucleotides line up with TRBD1. The CDR3 covers 16 residues. V shed 1 base, J shed 6 bases, and the junction held 6 bases outside the gene matches. The germline gives CDR1 LNHNV, CDR2 YYDKDF (reference sequence). In DNA, the CDR3 is TGTGCCACCAGCAGAGGCCAGGGACAGGGGGCGGATGGCTACACCTTC. The encoded protein is CATSRGQGQGADGYTF.

This clone has only one observation. The chain is built from TRBV5-1 and TRBJ2-1, with D perhaps matching TRBD2 (6 bases). The germline V and J ends were trimmed by 0 bases and 8 bases, with 15 bases remaining between them. From germline, CDR1 is SGHRS and CDR2 YFSETQ. The CDR3 contains 15 residues. The DNA of the CDR3 is TGCGCCAGCAGCTTGGAGGGGCGGGATAGGCATGAGCAGTTCTTC. It specifies CASSLEGRDRHEQFF.

V gene TRBV9 combines with J gene TRBJ1-4; TRBD1 aligns across 7 bases. The CDR3 sequence is 13 residues long. CDR1 SGDLS and CDR2 YYNGEE come from the germline V gene. V was clipped by 3 bases and J by 10 bases; unmatched bases: 6. CDR3 in DNA: TGTGCCAGCAGCGCCGGGGACAGCAGAAAACTGTTTTTT. Encoded protein: CASSAGDSRKLFF.

The V gene is TRBV19, the J gene TRBJ2-3, with 9 bases matching TRBD2. V was pared by 2 bases and J by 4 bases, with 13 bases of the junction left unmatched. This CDR3 has 18 residues. Germline-derived CDR1 and CDR2 are LNHDA and SQIVND (reference sequence). In DNA form, the CDR3 reads TGTGCCAGTAGTATACTGTCGGGGCGGGGGGGCCCCCCAGATACGCAGTATTTT. It encodes CASSILSGRGGPPDTQYF.

The chain couples TRBV7-2 to TRBJ1-5, with 7 bases aligning to TRBD1. J was trimmed by 7 bases and V by 2 bases; bases with no gene match: 5. CDR1 and CDR2 from the germline V gene are SGHTA and FQGNSA. CDR3 length equals 14 residues. For the CDR3, the DNA is TGTGCCAGCAGCTTAAAGGGGGCGGAACAGCCCCAGCATTTT. Amino acids: CASSLKGAEQPQHF.

This clone was recorded only once. The J gene is TRBJ1-4, the V gene TRBV6-5; D unclear. The length of the CDR3 is 12 residues. Trimming cost V 5 bases and J 8 bases, with 9 bases left between them. Per the germline V gene, CDR1 is MNHEY and CDR2 is SVGAGI. The CDR3 reads CASSPEREKLFF. For the CDR3, the DNA is TGTGCCAGCAGTCCCGAGAGGGAAAAACTGTTTTTT.

The V call is TRBV24-1, the J call TRBJ2-1, with D perhaps TRBD2 (5 bases). The CDR3 is 16 residues long. V lost 3 bases to trimming and J lost 4 bases, with 15 bases between them. CDR1 is KGHDR and CDR2 is SFDVKD in the germline V gene. The CDR3 nucleotides are TGTGCCACCAGTGATCTCCGGAGTCCGGGATACAATGAGCAGTTCTTC. It specifies CATSDLRSPGYNEQFF.

The chain uses TRBV12-3 or TRBV12-4 and TRBJ1-1; D is uncertain. Deletions cut 7 bases from V and 6 bases from J, with 12 bases between. The CDR3 contains 12 residues. CDR3 DNA sequence: TGTGCCAGCACCGCCCCGGGGTCTGAAGCTTTCTTT. It yields the protein CASTAPGSEAFF.

The chain carries TRBV4-2 and TRBJ2-1; TRBD2 aligns across 12 bases. V lost 1 base, J lost 5 bases, and 9 bases stayed unmatched. Germline values: CDR1 LGHNA, CDR2 YNFKEQ. The CDR3 extends over 18 amino acids. CDR3 in amino acids: CASSQGLSSGGGHNEQFF. DNA for the CDR3: TGTGCCAGCAGCCAAGGTCTTTCTAGCGGGGGGGGCCACAATGAGCAGTTCTTC.

The sample holds one count of this clone. The chain couples TRBV7-2 to TRBJ1-1; 7 bases align to TRBD1. V was clipped by 6 bases and J by 1 base; unmatched bases: 2. Per germline, CDR1 SGHTA and CDR2 FQGNSA. The CDR3 totals 13 residues. In DNA form, the CDR3 reads TGTGCCAGCAGGGGACAGAGGAACACTGAAGCTTTCTTT. Residues: CASRGQRNTEAFF.

The chain combines TRBV5-6 with TRBJ2-2; maybe TRBD2 (5 bases). The ends were cut back, 3 bases at V and 4 bases at J, with 16 bases in the middle. Germline V gene lookup returns CDR1 SGHDT and CDR2 YYEEEE. The CDR3 sequence is 16 residues long. The CDR3 protein is CASSSLTLGGTGELFF. DNA of the CDR3: TGTGCCAGCAGCTCGCTGACACTAGGTGGCACCGGGGAGCTGTTTTTT.

The V call is TRBV5-1, the J call TRBJ2-1; no definite D call. Trimming left V 0 bases short and J 8 bases short, with 6 bases between. The CDR3 has 12 residues. From germline, CDR1 is SGHRS and CDR2 YFSETQ. CDR3 amino acids: CASSLVYHEQFF. In DNA form, the CDR3 reads TGCGCCAGCAGCTTGGTTTATCATGAGCAGTTCTTC.

The J gene is TRBJ1-2, the V gene TRBV21-1; the table's TRBD1 call for D was not verified on the DNA. TRBV21-1 is termed a pseudogene. CDR3 length: 15 amino acids. The CDR3 sequence is CASSKDPDSNYGYTF. The CDR3 DNA sequence: TGTGCCAGCAGCAAAGACCCGGACAGCAACTATGGCTACACCTTC.

The chain recombines TRBV28 with TRBJ2-7, with D maybe TRBD1 (6 bases). V was trimmed by 6 bases and J by 5 bases, leaving 14 bases between them. The length of the CDR3 is 13 residues. CDR1 is MDHEN, CDR2 SYDVKM, per germline. CDR3 DNA: TGTGCCAGCAGCCTTACAGGGCTCCACGAGCAGTACTTC. Translated: CASSLTGLHEQYF.

The V gene is TRBV19, the J gene TRBJ2-1; 7 positions agree with TRBD2. The CDR3 totals 12 residues. From germline, CDR1 is LNHDA and CDR2 SQIVND (reference sequence). The V and J ends lost 9 bases and 5 bases, in that order; junction bases with no gene match: 4. In DNA form, the CDR3 reads TGTGCCAGCGGGGGGAAGAACAATGAGCAGTTCTTC. It specifies CASGGKNNEQFF. Full variable domain (rest looked up from reference TRBV19 and TRBJ2-1): DGGITQSPKYLFRKEGQNVTLSCEQNLNHDAMYWYRQDPGQGLRLIYYSQIVNDFQKGDIAEGYSVSREKKESFPLTVTSAQKNPTAFYLCASGGKNNEQFFGPGTRLTVL.